A single sample is the source of the 30 T cell receptor beta chains below, sequenced in a study of T-cell reconstitution after alpha-beta-depleted transplantation in children. Unique molecular identifiers were incorporated into the prepared TCRbeta library. TCRdb passed the PCR reads through MiXCR, listing each CDR3 protein once. Of roughly 670,000 distinct CDR3 sequences in the sample, approximately 14% were seen once. The sample here was PBMCs, taken before TCRalphabeta/CD19-depleted stem cell transplant. The receptor set was obtained from a girl aged 2-9 years with congenital amegakaryocytic thrombocytopenia, due to receive a stem cell transplant.

Only a few counts were recorded for this clonotype. V is TRBV7-9 and J is TRBJ2-7; 8 bases line up with TRBD2. V lost 8 bases, J lost 2 bases, and 11 bases stayed unmatched. There are 15 residues in the CDR3. CDR1 is SEHNR, CDR2 FQNEAQ, per germline (reference sequence). This chain's CDR3 is CASSGGDASAYEQYF. As DNA, the CDR3 is TGTGCCAGCTCGGGGGGGGACGCATCGGCCTACGAGCAGTACTTC.

This clonotype has more than one count but fewer than ten. For the CDR3, the DNA is TGTGCCAGCAGTTACGATAGCGGCTCCTACAATGAGCAGTTCTTC. It translates to CASSYDSGSYNEQFF. The genes are TRBV6-5 and TRBJ2-1; weak D call: TRBD2 (6 bases). Between the trimmed V and J ends, which lost 2 bases and 0 bases, there was a span of 8 bases. CDR3 length: 15 amino acids. Per the germline V gene, CDR1 is MNHEY and CDR2 is SVGAGI.

The rearrangement links TRBV30 to TRBJ2-7; D is undetermined. There are 13 residues in the CDR3. V was clipped by 3 bases and J by 6 bases, with 15 bases between them. Germline V gene data show CDR1 as GTSNPN and CDR2 as SVGIG (reference sequence). The CDR3 DNA reads TGTGCCTGGAGGGGCAGGTATCCGGGCGAGCAGTACTTC. Its translation: CAWRGRYPGEQYF.

The V call is TRBV7-9, the J call TRBJ1-2, with unresolved D. V was clipped by 1 base and J by 2 bases, with 17 bases between them. This CDR3 has 17 residues. CDR1 and CDR2 (germline): SEHNR, FQNEAQ (reference sequence). The CDR3 DNA sequence: TGTGCCAGCAGCTTAGGGTGGCGGCCCTTCGGGAACTATGGCTACACCTTC. Its translation: CASSLGWRPFGNYGYTF. Full variable domain (rest looked up from reference TRBV7-9 and TRBJ1-2): DTGVSQNPRHKITKRGQNVTFRCDPISEHNRLYWYRQTLGQGPEFLTYFQNEAQLEKSRLLSDRFSAERPKGSFSTLEIQRTEQGDSAMYLCASSLGWRPFGNYGYTFGSGTRLTVV.

This clonotype was picked up many times. This chain joins TRBV12-3 or TRBV12-4 and TRBJ2-1, with D hard to call. The CDR3 contains 17 residues. Trimming pared 3 bases from V and 0 bases from J, leaving 15 bases between. For the CDR3, the DNA is TGTGCCAGCAGTTTCTCTTCTGTAAGGAGCTCCTACAATGAGCAGTTCTTC. The encoded protein is CASSFSSVRSSYNEQFF.

This clonotype was detected ten times or more. The CDR3 coding sequence is TGCAGTGCTAGACGGGACTATGTAGAGACCCAGTACTTC. Amino acid sequence: CSARRDYVETQYF. The chain links TRBV20-1 to TRBJ2-5, with 7 nucleotides matching TRBD2. The V gene's germline CDR1 is DFQATT and CDR2 SNEGSKA (reference sequence). The CDR3 has 13 amino acids. The J segment lost 4 bases and the V segment lost 2 bases, leaving 4 bases of the junction unmatched.

V usage is TRBV5-1 and J usage is TRBJ1-6, with 8 nucleotides matching TRBD1. V dropped 4 bases and J dropped 7; count of bases not matched to a gene: 10. CDR1 and CDR2 (germline): SGHRS, YFSETQ. This CDR3 contains 16 residues. The CDR3 sequence: CASSTDRGGSNSPLHF. DNA for the CDR3: TGCGCCAGCAGCACAGACAGGGGCGGGTCGAATTCACCCCTCCACTTT.

The table lists this clonotype with a few counts. The chain carries TRBV27 and TRBJ2-7, with D unclear. CDR1 and CDR2 from the germline V gene are MNHEY and SMNVEV (reference sequence). The CDR3 runs 15 residues. Trimming removed 4 bases at V and 0 bases at J, with 13 bases between. DNA of the CDR3: TGTGCCAGCAGTTCCAATCAGCGAAGCTCCTACGAGCAGTACTTC. This sequence encodes CASSSNQRSSYEQYF.

V usage is TRBV29-1 and J usage is TRBJ2-1; 10 bases match TRBD2. V was pared by 7 bases and J by 5 bases, with 11 bases of the junction left unmatched. CDR3 length equals 15 residues. Per germline, CDR1 SQVTM and CDR2 ANQGSEA. As DNA, the CDR3 is TGCAGCGATCGGGGACTAGCGCGGTCCCACAATGAGCAGTTCTTC. Its translation: CSDRGLARSHNEQFF.

This clonotype was detected ten times or more. The chain carries TRBV7-2 and TRBJ2-1; perhaps TRBD2 as D (5 bases). The CDR3 spans 13 residues. Germline V gives CDR1 SGHTA, CDR2 FQGNSA. V lost 3 bases and J lost 6, with 9 bases in between. Here the CDR3 reads CASSLRDSNEQFF. CDR3 bases: TGTGCCAGCAGCTTGAGGGATTCCAATGAGCAGTTCTTC. Complete variable domain (other parts from reference TRBV7-2 and TRBJ2-1): GAGVSQSPSNKVTEKGKDVELRCDPISGHTALYWYRQSLGQGLEFLIYFQGNSAPDKSGLPSDRFSAERTGGSVSTLTIQRTQQEDSAVYLCASSLRDSNEQFFGPGTRLTVL.

The CDR3 bases are TGCAGCGTCAACCCCAGCGGGAGCTCCTACGAGCAGTACTTC. It is translated as CSVNPSGSSYEQYF. The chain recombines TRBV29-1 with TRBJ2-7; the match to TRBD2 covers 8 bases. The V gene's germline CDR1 is SQVTM and CDR2 ANQGSEA. CDR3 size: 14 residues. Germline trimming cut 6 bases from V and 0 bases from J; bases unmatched to any gene: 7.

The CDR3: CASSLDLANTQYF. CDR3 coding DNA: TGTGCCAGCAGCTTGGATTTAGCGAATACGCAGTATTTT. J is TRBJ2-3 and V is TRBV5-4; D might be TRBD2 (5 bases). Germline loops: CDR1 SGHNT, CDR2 YYREEE (reference sequence). The CDR3 loop spans 13 amino acids. The V end was cut by 0 bases, the J end by 7 bases, with 9 bases between.

This clonotype was seen many times. The rearrangement uses TRBV12-3 or TRBV12-4 and TRBJ2-1; D remains ambiguous. With 8 bases removed from V and 9 bases from J, the gap between germline ends came to 17 bases. The CDR3 totals 13 residues. CDR3 amino acids: CASGNTWQVEQFF. CDR3 coding DNA: TGTGCCAGCGGAAACACCTGGCAAGTTGAGCAGTTCTTC.

This clonotype appeared a few times. The chain links TRBV7-9 to TRBJ2-7, with D uncertain. The CDR3 runs to 13 residues. Between the trimmed V and J ends, which lost 6 bases and 4 bases, there was a span of 13 bases. Germline CDR1 and CDR2: SEHNR and FQNEAQ (reference sequence). The CDR3: CASRGTAGYEQYF. CDR3 bases: TGTGCCAGCAGGGGAACGGCCGGATACGAGCAGTACTTC.

This clonotype appeared a few times. The rearrangement links TRBV7-9 to TRBJ1-2, with D hard to call. This CDR3 is 14 amino acids long. The ends were cut back, 8 bases at V and 8 bases at J, with 21 bases in the middle. The germline V gene encodes CDR1 SEHNR and CDR2 FQNEAQ (reference sequence). CDR3 sequence (DNA): TGTGCCAGCGCCACTAGTGGCCCCGAAGGGGGCTACACCTTC. Protein sequence: CASATSGPEGGYTF.

In this sample, this clonotype turned up many times. The rearrangement joins TRBV11-1 to TRBJ1-2, with TRBD1 identical over 10 bases. The CDR3 runs to 18 residues. CDR1 is SGHAT, CDR2 FQDESV, per germline (reference sequence). J gave up 0 bases and V 5 bases, and 12 bases lay outside the gene matches. CDR3 DNA sequence: TGTGCCAGCAGCCATTTTAGGGACAGGGGCAGAGCTAACTATGGCTACACCTTC. It codes for CASSHFRDRGRANYGYTF.

This clonotype was found a few times. V and J are TRBV7-8 and TRBJ2-3, with D tentatively TRBD2 (7 bases). Per germline, CDR1 SGHVS and CDR2 FQNEAQ. CDR3 length equals 14 residues. The germline V and J ends were trimmed by 7 bases and 6 bases, with 17 bases remaining between them. The CDR3 sequence: CASTLGGGRDTQYF. The CDR3 nucleotides are TGTGCCAGCACCCTGGGGGGGGGCCGGGATACGCAGTATTTT. The complete variable domain, with remaining parts taken from reference TRBV7-8 and TRBJ2-3, reads GAGVSQSPRYKVAKRGQDVALRCDPISGHVSLFWYQQALGQGPEFLTYFQNEAQLDKSGLPSDRFFAERPEGSVSTLKIQRTQQEDSAVYLCASTLGGGRDTQYFGPGTRLTVL.

In this sample, this clonotype turned up many times. V gene TRBV27 combines with J gene TRBJ2-1; 12 positions agree with TRBD2. Trimming cost V 6 bases and J 11 bases; bases outside gene matches: 14. The germline CDR1 and CDR2 sequences are MNHEY and SMNVEV (reference sequence). This CDR3 contains 16 residues. The CDR3 protein is CASSLIRLAGDIQQFF. The CDR3, as DNA: TGTGCCAGCAGCCTAATCCGACTAGCGGGAGATATTCAGCAGTTCTTC.

This clonotype showed up many times. The rearrangement links TRBV20-1 to TRBJ2-1; TRBD1 is a possible D gene (6 bases). Germline V gene data show CDR1 as DFQATT and CDR2 as SNEGSKA (reference sequence). V shed 0 bases and J shed 5 bases, with 17 bases lying between them. This CDR3 comprises 16 residues. DNA of the CDR3: TGCAGTGCTAGAGATCTTGGGGGCCATCCGGACAATGAGCAGTTCTTC. It is translated as CSARDLGGHPDNEQFF.

The V gene is TRBV6-1, the J gene TRBJ1-2, with 9 bases identical to TRBD1. With V trimmed by 1 base and J by 6 bases, 3 bases remained unmatched. The CDR3 runs 14 residues. From germline, CDR1 is MNHNS and CDR2 SASEGT. The CDR3: CASSEGGQGHGYTF. The CDR3 DNA reads TGTGCCAGCAGTGAAGGGGGACAGGGTCATGGCTACACCTTC.

This clonotype has a count of ten or more. V is TRBV12-3 or TRBV12-4 and J is TRBJ2-3; the D is unclear. Trimming shortened V by 5 bases and J by 2 bases, and 11 bases separated the two germline ends. The CDR3 has 14 residues. The CDR3 region is CASSRATNTDTQYF. CDR3 coding DNA: TGTGCCAGCAGTCGAGCGACAAACACAGATACGCAGTATTTT.

In this sample, this clonotype turned up many times. The genes are TRBV12-3 or TRBV12-4 and TRBJ2-5; D not resolved. This CDR3 is 11 amino acids long. Between the trimmed V and J ends, which lost 5 bases and 6 bases, there was a span of 7 bases. The CDR3 is CASSPSKTQYF. For the CDR3, the DNA is TGTGCCAGCAGTCCCTCAAAGACCCAGTACTTC.

This clonotype was recorded a few times. The V and J genes are TRBV12-3 or TRBV12-4 and TRBJ2-1; 15 bases line up with TRBD2. CDR3 length equals 18 residues. V gave up 10 bases and J gave up 7 bases; unmatched junction bases: 17. CDR3 sequence reads: CANPRTSGRATMLNEQFF. DNA of the CDR3: TGTGCCAACCCAAGGACTAGCGGGAGGGCGACGATGCTGAATGAGCAGTTCTTC.

On this clonotype itself: The junction differs from germline at one of its ends, possibly a read error. The chain links TRBV18 to TRBJ2-6; either TRBD1 or TRBD2 may supply D (5 bases each). CDR1 KGHSH and CDR2 LQKENI come from the germline V gene. The CDR3 totals 15 residues. CDR3 nucleotide sequence: TGTGCCAGCTCACGGGACCCCTCTGGGCCCAACGTCCTGACTTTC. This translates into CASSRDPSGPNVLTF.

This clonotype has ten or more counts. The chain is built from TRBV20-1 and TRBJ1-1, with no clear D. CDR3 length equals 14 residues. The V and J ends lost 4 bases and 1 base respectively, with 13 bases between them. Germline values: CDR1 DFQATT, CDR2 SNEGSKA (reference sequence). CDR3 in amino acids: CSANFLAANTEAFF. CDR3 DNA: TGCAGTGCTAATTTCTTGGCAGCGAACACTGAAGCTTTCTTT.

This clonotype showed up many times. The V call is TRBV20-1, the J call TRBJ2-7, with D unresolved. The CDR3 runs 15 residues. The V gene's germline CDR1 is DFQATT and CDR2 SNEGSKA (reference sequence). The ends were cut back, 2 bases at V and 3 bases at J, with 17 bases in the middle. CDR3 bases: TGCAGTGCTAGACACCTTACTTCGCCAAGCTACGAGCAGTACTTC. This gives the protein CSARHLTSPSYEQYF.

In DNA form, the CDR3 reads TGCAGCGTTGAAGATCCCCACGAGCAGTACTTC. It codes for CSVEDPHEQYF. This chain uses TRBV29-1 with TRBJ2-7; D is ambiguous. There are 11 residues in the CDR3. Trimming stripped 0 bases from V and 5 bases from J, with 5 bases between. Germline-derived CDR1 and CDR2 are SQVTM and ANQGSEA.

This clonotype occurred a few times. The chain joins TRBV30 to TRBJ1-1; no definite D call. The CDR3 length is 14 residues. Trimming took off 4 bases at V and 0 bases at J, with 12 bases between the two ends. Germline CDR1 is GTSNPN and CDR2 is SVGIG (reference sequence). CDR3 sequence reads: CAWNVGLVNTEAFF. CDR3 DNA: TGTGCCTGGAACGTGGGATTGGTGAACACTGAAGCTTTCTTT. The variable domain in full, with the rest retrieved from reference TRBV30 and TRBJ1-1, is SQTIHQWPATLVQPVGSPLSLECTVEGTSNPNLYWYRQAAGRGLQLLFYSVGIGQISSEVPQNLSASRPQDRQFILSSKKLLLSDSGFYLCAWNVGLVNTEAFFGQGTRLTVV.

This clonotype was found a few times. The J gene is TRBJ2-3, the V gene TRBV18, with D perhaps matching TRBD1 (6 bases). From germline, CDR1 is KGHSH and CDR2 LQKENI. Trimming removed 3 bases at V and 2 bases at J, with 15 bases between. The CDR3 contains 16 residues. The CDR3 sequence: CASSPDSPKITDTQYF. The CDR3 region has the DNA TGTGCCAGCTCACCGGACAGTCCTAAAATCACAGATACGCAGTATTTT.

A few counts support this clonotype. The chain joins TRBV7-8 to TRBJ2-3, with 7 bases aligning to TRBD2. Trimming at V came to 5 bases and at J to 4 bases, leaving 21 bases not matched to a gene. CDR3 length equals 19 residues. Germline CDR1 reads SGHVS; CDR2 reads FQNEAQ. CDR3 loop: CASSPRRGGTWFVADTQYF. CDR3 DNA: TGTGCCAGCAGCCCCCGCCGGGGAGGGACTTGGTTTGTCGCAGATACGCAGTATTTT.